This T cell receptor beta chain stems from a study of shared T cell receptors in the human thymus. Data came from immunoSEQ multiplex PCR; TCRdb stores just in-frame clones and leaves some out. In the table there are 600,000 to 900,000 clones, 70% to 90% of which are singletons. Germline CDR1 is LGHNA and CDR2 is YSLEER. The V end lost 0 bases, the J end lost 2 bases, and 10 bases lay between the germline ends. The CDR3 runs 15 residues. A further study also used this sample, focusing on human thymus T cells. That paper adds: It was healthy Finnish infants having corrective surgery for congenital heart defects who were the donors. Thymus pieces cut out during corrective heart surgery were the tissue that was used. V and J genes seemed to be used with bias in thymic and blood repertoires.

This TCR derives from a girl under three years old with a congenital heart defect. The V call is TRBV4-3, the J call TRBJ1-1; D unclear. Sequencing was done on a sample of thymocytes. The CDR3 coding sequence is TGCGCCAGCAGCCAAGAAGTCAGGCCTAACACTGAAGCTTTCTTT. This translates into CASSQEVRPNTEAFF.